The 26 T cell receptor beta chains given below trace back to one sample, sequenced in a study of identical twins. TCRdb analysed the 5' RACE reads with MiXCR anew, one entry per CDR3 protein. This sample yields approximately 280,000 distinct CDR3 sequences, of which about 8.3% are seen a single time; over 2% belongs to the top ten. These data were likewise used in another study, on yellow fever vaccine responses in identical twins.

The sequenced sample was memory (CD45RO+) T cells sorted from blood. The source is a woman aged 18 to 35 in good health.

The CDR3 sequence is CASSPLTAFSGNTIYF. For the CDR3, the DNA is TGTGCCAGCAGCCCGCTGACGGCCTTCTCTGGAAACACCATATATTTT. This chain links TRBV12-3 or TRBV12-4 with TRBJ1-3; D is unclear. This CDR3 is 16 amino acids long. Trimming stripped 6 bases from V and 0 bases from J, with 15 bases between.

The CDR3 DNA reads as TGTGCCAGTAAAAAAAGACAGGACTATAGCAATCAGCCCCAGCATTTT. The encoded protein is CASKKRQDYSNQPQHF. This chain connects TRBV27 to TRBJ1-5, with a possible D match to TRBD1 (6 bases). The V end lost 9 bases, the J end lost 0 bases, and 18 bases lay between the germline ends. The CDR3 is 16 amino acids. Germline V gene sequence: CDR1 MNHEY, CDR2 SMNVEV (reference sequence).

The V call is TRBV7-3, the J call TRBJ2-1, with 10 bases matching TRBD2. Germline-derived CDR1 and CDR2 are SGHTA and FQGTGA. CDR3 length equals 17 residues. V gave up 5 bases and J gave up 5 bases; unmatched junction bases: 12. CDR3 region: CASSPTSLAGAHNEQFF. The CDR3 region has the DNA TGTGCCAGCAGCCCCACCTCCCTAGCGGGGGCACACAATGAGCAGTTCTTC.

The chain is built from TRBV5-1 and TRBJ2-1, with TRBD2 matching over 16 bases. This CDR3 has 17 amino acids. In germline, CDR1 is SGHRS, CDR2 YFSETQ. Trimming cost V 4 bases and J 3 bases; bases outside gene matches: 4. The CDR3 sequence is CASSPGTSGRDYNEQFF. The CDR3 region has the DNA TGCGCCAGCAGCCCCGGGACTAGCGGGAGGGACTACAATGAGCAGTTCTTC.

This sequence joins TRBV25-1 and TRBJ2-3; 8 bases match TRBD2. Germline CDR1 MGHDK, CDR2 SYGVNS. The CDR3 consists of 14 residues. The J segment lost 2 bases and the V segment lost 8 bases, leaving 6 bases of the junction unmatched. The DNA of the CDR3 is TGTGCCAGCGGGGTAGCGGGATACACAGATACGCAGTATTTT. Translated: CASGVAGYTDTQYF.

This clonotype was detected only a few times. The chain carries TRBV3-1 and TRBJ2-5, with D possibly being TRBD1 or TRBD2 (6 bases each). CDR3 length: 15 residues. With 0 bases removed from V and 7 bases from J, the gap between germline ends came to 15 bases. Germline-derived CDR1 and CDR2 are LGHDT and YNNKEL (reference sequence). The chain's CDR3 is CASSQDRGIGGTQYF. As DNA, the CDR3 is TGTGCCAGCAGCCAAGACCGGGGGATAGGGGGGACCCAGTACTTC.

This clonotype was seen a handful of times. This chain links TRBV5-1 with TRBJ2-7, with unresolved D. CDR3 length: 12 residues. CDR1 is SGHRS and CDR2 is YFSETQ in the germline V gene. V was shortened by 0 bases and J by 4 bases, with 5 bases between the two germline ends. CDR3 sequence (DNA): TGCGCCAGCAGCTTGGTCCAGTACGAGCAGTACGTC. Protein product: CASSLVQYEQYV.

This clonotype was counted only a few times. This rearrangement joins TRBV6-2 or TRBV6-3 to TRBJ2-1; TRBD1 aligns across 9 bases. This CDR3 contains 16 residues. Germline CDR1 is MNHEY and CDR2 is SVGEGT. J lost 2 bases, V lost 6 bases, and 8 bases had no gene match. CDR3 in DNA: TGTGCCAGCAGCCGCGAGGGACAGGGCCCCTACAATGAGCAGTTCTTC. It yields the protein CASSREGQGPYNEQFF.

This clonotype appeared a few times. The genes are TRBV29-1 and TRBJ1-2, with 11 bases aligning to TRBD1. The J segment lost 10 bases and the V segment lost 7 bases, leaving 5 bases of the junction unmatched. This CDR3 contains 11 residues. The germline gives CDR1 SQVTM, CDR2 ANQGSEA. The CDR3 spells CSAGQGVVYTF. The CDR3 coding sequence is TGCAGCGCGGGACAGGGGGTCGTCTACACCTTC.

There are many counts of this clonotype. The chain combines TRBV5-1 with TRBJ2-1; the match to TRBD2 covers 12 bases. The CDR3 runs to 16 residues. Germline values: CDR1 SGHRS, CDR2 YFSETQ. Trimming at V came to 0 bases and at J to 9 bases, leaving 7 bases not matched to a gene. DNA of the CDR3: TGCGCCAGCAGCTTGGGGACTAGCGGGAAGCTAGCTGAGCAGTTCTTC. It translates to CASSLGTSGKLAEQFF.

The chain joins TRBV29-1 to TRBJ1-2, with 8 bases matching TRBD1. J lost 9 bases, V lost 4 bases, and 7 bases had no gene match. The germline gives CDR1 SQVTM, CDR2 ANQGSEA. The CDR3 covers 12 residues. Here the CDR3 reads CSVGDRISSYTF. The CDR3 DNA reads as TGCAGCGTTGGGGACAGGATTTCAAGCTACACCTTC.

This clonotype showed up many times. In DNA form, the CDR3 reads TGTGCCAGCAGTTCGTTAGCGGGAGACTACAATGAGCAGTTCTTC. This gives the protein CASSSLAGDYNEQFF. V gene TRBV7-8 combines with J gene TRBJ2-1; 9 bases line up with TRBD2. This CDR3 is 15 amino acids long. Germline V CDR1 and CDR2: SGHVS, FQNEAQ. After removal of 6 bases from V and 3 bases from J, the junction contained 6 bases not matched to a gene.

Many counts were recorded for this clonotype. This chain links TRBV3-1 with TRBJ2-1; the D gene could be TRBD1 or TRBD2 (7 bases each). Germline CDR1 LGHDT, CDR2 YNNKEL (reference sequence). V shed 4 bases and J shed 6 bases, with 10 bases lying between them. The CDR3 has 13 amino acids. CDR3: CASSPGGANEQFF. The CDR3 region has the DNA TGTGCCAGCAGCCCAGGGGGGGCCAATGAGCAGTTCTTC.

The chain joins TRBV6-1 to TRBJ1-1, with no clear D. In germline, CDR1 is MNHNS, CDR2 SASEGT. The CDR3 has 14 amino acids. With 2 bases removed from V and 8 bases from J, the gap between germline ends came to 15 bases. CDR3 amino acids: CASSEIFRVSEAFF. CDR3 nucleotide sequence: TGTGCCAGCAGTGAAATATTTCGAGTTTCCGAAGCTTTCTTT.

This clonotype was picked up a small number of times. The chain couples TRBV5-1 to TRBJ2-5; no firm D call. V was pared by 4 bases and J by 5 bases, with 9 bases between. CDR1 is SGHRS, CDR2 YFSETQ, per germline. The CDR3 has 12 amino acids. CDR3 sequence: CASSPNVETQYF. Written as DNA, the CDR3 is TGCGCCAGCAGCCCAAACGTGGAGACCCAGTACTTC.

This clonotype was recorded a few times. V is TRBV11-2 and J is TRBJ2-1; TRBD2 matches at 7 bases. Looked up from germline, CDR1 is SGHAT and CDR2 is FQNNGV. Trimming took 5 bases from V and 9 from J; bases not matched to a gene: 16. CDR3 length: 16 residues. In DNA form, the CDR3 reads TGTGCCAGCAGCCGCGTGGCGGGACTAAAGATCGGTGAGCAGTTCTTC. Its protein is CASSRVAGLKIGEQFF. Together with reference TRBV11-2 and TRBJ2-1, the CDR3 gives the full variable domain: EAGVAQSPRYKIIEKRQSVAFWCNPISGHATLYWYQQILGQGPKLLIQFQNNGVVDDSQLPKDRFSAERLKGVDSTLKIQPAKLEDSAVYLCASSRVAGLKIGEQFFGPGTRLTVL.

At least ten counts were recorded for this clonotype. The rearrangement joins TRBV5-1 to TRBJ2-5, with 10 bases that match TRBD1. Germline CDR1 reads SGHRS; CDR2 reads YFSETQ. Losses at the gene ends were 4 bases for V and 1 base for J; bases not matched to a gene: 4. The CDR3 consists of 15 residues. In DNA, the CDR3 is TGCGCCAGCAGCCCGGGACAGGGGTTCCAAGAGACCCAGTACTTC. Translation gives CASSPGQGFQETQYF. Based on the CDR3 plus reference TRBV5-1 and TRBJ2-5, the full variable domain is KAGVTQTPRYLIKTRGQQVTLSCSPISGHRSVSWYQQTPGQGLQFLFEYFSETQRNKGNFPGRFSGRQFSNSRSEMNVSTLELGDSALYLCASSPGQGFQETQYFGPGTRLLVL.

V gene TRBV29-1 combines with J gene TRBJ2-5; the D gene is possibly TRBD2 (7 bases). Germline CDR1 reads SQVTM; CDR2 reads ANQGSEA. The length of the CDR3 is 16 residues. V lost 3 bases to trimming and J lost 7 bases, with 24 bases between them. The CDR3 here is CSVEGGASGTWGTQYF. The CDR3 DNA reads TGCAGCGTTGAGGGGGGGGCTAGCGGCACTTGGGGGACCCAGTACTTC.

The genes are TRBV18 and TRBJ2-1, with a possible D match to TRBD1 (8 bases). The CDR3 spans 16 residues. Germline lookup yields CDR1 KGHSH and CDR2 LQKENI. V was trimmed by 1 base and J by 4 bases, leaving 14 bases between them. As DNA, the CDR3 is TGTGCCAGCTCACCACTGGGAGGGGACAGGTACAATGAGCAGTTCTTC. Protein sequence: CASSPLGGDRYNEQFF.

V usage is TRBV7-8 and J usage is TRBJ2-1; the match to TRBD2 covers 7 bases. The CDR3 contains 16 residues. Germline loops: CDR1 SGHVS, CDR2 FQNEAQ. Trimming removed 5 bases from V and 3 bases from J; junction bases left unmatched: 10. The CDR3 region has the DNA TGTGCCAGCAGCAGAGGCGGGAGAGCAGGCTACAATGAGCAGTTCTTC. It encodes CASSRGGRAGYNEQFF.

This clonotype was detected a few times. The chain is built from TRBV19 and TRBJ2-1, with 8 bases identical to TRBD2. The J segment lost 1 base and the V segment lost 3 bases, leaving 5 bases of the junction unmatched. This CDR3 contains 16 residues. Germline CDR1 LNHDA, CDR2 SQIVND (reference sequence). This CDR3 reads CASSMGSGKSYNEQFF. In DNA, the CDR3 is TGTGCCAGTAGTATGGGTAGCGGGAAGTCCTACAATGAGCAGTTCTTC.

This clonotype came up a few times. The V gene is TRBV20-1, the J gene TRBJ1-5; 8 bases align to TRBD1. Germline lookup yields CDR1 DFQATT and CDR2 SNEGSKA (reference sequence). This CDR3 is 16 amino acids long. V shed 4 bases and J 1 base; nucleotides not matched to a gene: 9. CDR3 DNA sequence: TGCAGTGCTACAGGACAGGGCGCAGGGAGCAATCAGCCCCAGCATTTT. It codes for CSATGQGAGSNQPQHF.

This clonotype showed up many times. The chain links TRBV12-3 or TRBV12-4 to TRBJ2-7, with D possibly TRBD2 on 5 matching bases. V gave up 6 bases and J gave up 6 bases, with 12 bases separating them. The CDR3 runs 12 residues. CDR3 in DNA: TGTGCCAGCAGCCACCGACGGGGCGAGCAGTACTTC. Protein product: CASSHRRGEQYF.

This chain links TRBV5-1 with TRBJ2-2; D unresolved. This CDR3 region has 14 residues. CDR1 is SGHRS, CDR2 YFSETQ, per germline. Trimming took 7 bases from V and 4 from J, leaving 14 bases between them. This CDR3 reads CASHPGGATGELFF. Written as DNA, the CDR3 is TGCGCCAGCCACCCGGGTGGAGCCACCGGGGAGCTGTTTTTT.

This clonotype was seen ten or more times. The rearrangement joins TRBV24-1 to TRBJ2-3; a possible D gene is TRBD1 (5 bases). The germline gives CDR1 KGHDR, CDR2 SFDVKD. V lost 2 bases and J 0 bases, leaving 14 bases between the germline ends. This CDR3 is built from 17 residues. The CDR3, as DNA: TGTGCCACCAGTGATTCCGACTGGGGCGCTAGCACAGATACGCAGTATTTT. Its protein product is CATSDSDWGASTDTQYF.

This clonotype was seen at least ten times. The rearrangement links TRBV12-3 or TRBV12-4 to TRBJ1-5; D is uncertain. Trimming stripped 6 bases from V and 7 bases from J, with 13 bases between. The CDR3 contains 13 residues. DNA of the CDR3: TGTGCCAGCAGCCTTGGAGGAGAACAGCCCCAGCATTTT. Its translation: CASSLGGEQPQHF.